The rows below give T cell receptor beta chains drawn from one sample of a study of CD8+ T cells in alopecia areata. Clones were read by immunoSEQ multiplex PCR, and TCRdb kept only the in-frame ones, dropping some. This sample has over 6,000 clones; 55% to 70% occur once, and the top ten carry roughly 13%. The sample consisted of skin, taken at week 0. The receptors were gathered from a human donor with alopecia areata. Each CDR3 is given with its conserved first and last residue. A D gene is named only where the DNA matches it firmly. Where a row states a size, it is once, few, many or the class of an expanded clone; other rows omit it.

>.|TRBV7-3|TRBJ2-1|.
TGTGCCAGCAGCCCGCCGAGGGGGGACCCTACCTACAATGAGCAGTTCTTC
CASSPPRGDPTYNEQFF
>.|TRBV5-1|TRBJ2-7|.
TGCGCCAGCAGCTTGGGTTCCCGGGATTACGAGCAGTACTTC
CASSLGSRDYEQYF
>.|TRBV11-2|TRBJ2-1|TRBD1
TGTGCCAGCAGCATTACGGGACAGGTTAAGCAGTTCTTC
CASSITGQVKQFF
>.|TRBV2|TRBJ2-2|.
TGTGCCATTACGCGAGGCCCCGGGGAGCTGTTTTTT
CAITRGPGELFF
>.|TRBV29-1|TRBJ2-2|.
TGCAGCTCGAAAGTGGGTGATAAGGCGGCCGGGGAGCTGTTTTTT
CSSKVGDKAAGELFF
>.|TRBV18|TRBJ1-5|TRBD1
TGTGCCAGCTCACCAGGACAGGGGATCGCTCAGCCCCAGCATTTT
CASSPGQGIAQPQHF
>.|TRBV28|TRBJ2-1|.
TGTGCCAGCAGTTCCCTCAGGGAATACAATGAGCAGTTCTTC
CASSSLREYNEQFF
>.|TRBV6-6|TRBJ1-4|TRBD1
TGTGCCAGCAGTCGAGAATTAACAGGGGGTAAAGAAAAACTGTTTTTT
CASSRELTGGKEKLFF
>.|TRBV5-6|TRBJ1-1|.
TGTGCCAGCAGCTGGGAAGGGGCCGGTGGATACACTGAAGCTTTCTTT
CASSWEGAGGYTEAFF
>.|TRBV5-1|TRBJ2-6|.
TGCGCCAGCAGCTTGGGGCAGACCCAATCTGGGGCCAACGTCCTGACTTTC
CASSLGQTQSGANVLTF
>.|TRBV28|TRBJ1-3|.
TGTGCCAGCAGCCCGCAACGGGACACCATATATTTT
CASSPQRDTIYF
>.|TRBV4-1|TRBJ2-5|.
TGCGCCAGCAGCCAAGGAGCGGCCCAAGAGACCCAGTACTTC
CASSQGAAQETQYF
>.|TRBV10-3|TRBJ2-7|TRBD1
TGTGCCATCAGCACTACCTCGGGGGACAGGGGCTACGAGCAGTACTTC
CAISTTSGDRGYEQYF
>few|TRBV5-1|TRBJ1-1|TRBD1
TGCGCCAGCAGCTCGAACAGGGGAGAGACTGAAGCTTTCTTT
CASSSNRGETEAFF
>few|TRBV19|TRBJ2-7|.
TGTGCCAGTAGTCCGGGACTCTACTACGAGCAGTACTTC
CASSPGLYYEQYF
>few|TRBV9|TRBJ2-3|.
TGTGCCAGCAGCGTAGCAGGGATGACAGATACGCAGTATTTT
CASSVAGMTDTQYF
>.|TRBV4-3|TRBJ2-3|TRBD2
TGCGCCAGCAGCCAAGATCGGGGGGGCCGGGGTGAAGATACGCAGTATTTT
CASSQDRGGRGEDTQYF
>few|TRBV5-5|TRBJ1-1|.
TGTGCCAGCACCATACAGGTTGTGAACACTGAAGCTTTCTTT
CASTIQVVNTEAFF
>.|TRBV9|TRBJ2-7|.
TGTGCCAGCAGCGTAGATGCGGGGGCTTTTTACGAGCAGTACTTC
CASSVDAGAFYEQYF
>.|TRBV29-1|TRBJ1-1|.
TGCAGCGTTCTCCGGGACAACGGTGAAGCTTTCTTT
CSVLRDNGEAFF
>.|TRBV6-4|TRBJ1-2|.
TGTGCCAGCAGTGACAAGGAGAACTATGGCTACACCTTC
CASSDKENYGYTF
>.|TRBV5-1|TRBJ1-2|.
TGCGCCAGCAGCCGGGGACCAAACTATGGCTACACCTTC
CASSRGPNYGYTF
>.|TRBV2|TRBJ2-7|.
TGTGCCAGCATAGGGGGTTCTCATCCCATCTACGAGCAGTACTTC
CASIGGSHPIYEQYF
>.|TRBV10-3|TRBJ2-3|.
TGTGCCATCAGTGACCCGCGGGGGCGCACAGATACGCAGTATTTT
CAISDPRGRTDTQYF
>once|TRBV6-1|TRBJ2-7|.
TGTGCCAGCAGTCTGCAGCTCTACGAGCAGTACTTC
CASSLQLYEQYF
>.|TRBV6-5|TRBJ1-5|.
TGTGCCAGCAGTTACTCAGGGGGGGGTACCGAGCCCCAGCATTTT
CASSYSGGGTEPQHF
>once|TRBV5-1|TRBJ1-1|.
TGCGCCAGCAGCTTGTCAGGAAAGAACACTGAAGCTTTCTTT
CASSLSGKNTEAFF
>.|TRBV9|TRBJ2-1|.
TGTGCCAGCAGCGTAACAGCAGAAAAGATCAATGAGCAGTTCTTC
CASSVTAEKINEQFF
>.|TRBV5-1|TRBJ1-1|.
TGCGCCAGCAGAATAACGACAGAGAACACTGAAGCTTTCTTT
CASRITTENTEAFF
>.|TRBV19|TRBJ2-7|TRBD1
TGTGCCAGTAGTATATACAGGGGAGCCTACGAGCAGTACTTC
CASSIYRGAYEQYF
>.|TRBV19|TRBJ1-1|TRBD1
TGTGCCAGTAGTGACCCGAGGGACAGGGAGAACACTGAAGCTTTCTTT
CASSDPRDRENTEAFF
>few|TRBV7-8|TRBJ2-7|TRBD1
TGTGCCAGCAGCGCCCAATTCGACAGGGGAGCCTACGAGCAGTACTTC
CASSAQFDRGAYEQYF
>.|TRBV6-5|TRBJ2-1|TRBD1
TGTGCCAGCAGGAAAATCGGACAGGCGTTAGAGCAGTTCTTC
CASRKIGQALEQFF
>few|TRBV11-2|TRBJ2-7|.
TGTGCCAGCAGCTACGGCCTGGACGTCTACGAGCAGTACTTC
CASSYGLDVYEQYF
>few|TRBV7-6|TRBJ2-7|.
TGTGCCAGCAGCTTAGGTCAACAGGGAGACAGTGGGATCTACGAGCAGTACTTC
CASSLGQQGDSGIYEQYF
>.|TRBV29-1|TRBJ1-1|TRBD1
TGCAGCGTAAGCGGGACAGGGGTTAGGACTGAAGCTTTCTTT
CSVSGTGVRTEAFF
>.|TRBV6-1|TRBJ2-1|.
TGTGCCAGCAGGGGCGGGGTAGTAGGCAATGAGCAGTTCTTC
CASRGGVVGNEQFF
>.|TRBV19|TRBJ2-6|.
TGTGCCAGTAGGGTTCCTGGGGCCAACGTCCTGACTTTC
CASRVPGANVLTF
>.|TRBV5-6|TRBJ1-1|.
TGTGCCAGCAGCTACTTAGACCGGAACACTGAAGCTTTCTTT
CASSYLDRNTEAFF
>.|TRBV5-1|TRBJ1-1|TRBD1
TGCGCCAGCAGCCTAGGGACAGGGGGCTTGGCCACTGAAGCTTTCTTT
CASSLGTGGLATEAFF
>.|TRBV12-5|TRBJ1-2|.
TGTGCTAGTGGTTCCGATCCTCCGGGGTATGGTGGCTACACCTTC
CASGSDPPGYGGYTF
>few|TRBV5-6|TRBJ2-5|.
TGTGCCAGCAGCCTGTCGGACGGAAAGACCCAGTACTTC
CASSLSDGKTQYF
>.|TRBV6-1|TRBJ2-7|.
TGTGCCAGCAGTCAAACACAGGGTTCCGGCGAGCAGTACTTC
CASSQTQGSGEQYF
>.|TRBV29-1|TRBJ1-1|.
TGCAGCGTTGTAATCGCGGCCTTACCCTCTGAAGCTTTCTTT
CSVVIAALPSEAFF
>.|TRBV5-6|TRBJ1-1|TRBD1
TGTGCCAGCAGCCTGACAGGGGGATCTGAAGCTTTCTTT
CASSLTGGSEAFF
>.|TRBV7-2|TRBJ2-7|TRBD2
TGTGCCAGCAGCGGGTCCGGGGGGGCCTACGAGCAGTACTTC
CASSGSGGAYEQYF
>few|TRBV10-1|TRBJ2-2|.
TGCGCCAGCAGTCAAACGATAAACACCGGGGAGCTGTTTTTT
CASSQTINTGELFF
>.|TRBV14|TRBJ1-2|.
TGTGCCAGCAGCCCGGACTACACCTTC
CASSPDYTF